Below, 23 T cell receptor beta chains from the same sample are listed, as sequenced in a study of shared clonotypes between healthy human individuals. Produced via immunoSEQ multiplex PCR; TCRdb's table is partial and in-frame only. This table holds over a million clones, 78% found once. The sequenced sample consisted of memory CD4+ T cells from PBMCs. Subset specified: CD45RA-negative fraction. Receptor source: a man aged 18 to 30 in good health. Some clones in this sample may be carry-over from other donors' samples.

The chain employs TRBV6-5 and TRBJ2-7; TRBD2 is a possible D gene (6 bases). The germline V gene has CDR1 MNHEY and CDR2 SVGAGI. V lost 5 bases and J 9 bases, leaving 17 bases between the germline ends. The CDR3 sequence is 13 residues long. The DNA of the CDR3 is TGTGCCAGCAGTACTACGGGACTCGCGACGCAGTACTTC. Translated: CASSTTGLATQYF.

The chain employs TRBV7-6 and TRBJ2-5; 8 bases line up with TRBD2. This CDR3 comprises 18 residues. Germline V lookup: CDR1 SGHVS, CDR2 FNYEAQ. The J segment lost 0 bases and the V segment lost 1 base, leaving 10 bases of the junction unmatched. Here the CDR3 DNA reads TGTGCCAGCAGCTTAGGTCTACCCGGCGGGAGGAACCAAGAGACCCAGTACTTC. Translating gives CASSLGLPGGRNQETQYF.

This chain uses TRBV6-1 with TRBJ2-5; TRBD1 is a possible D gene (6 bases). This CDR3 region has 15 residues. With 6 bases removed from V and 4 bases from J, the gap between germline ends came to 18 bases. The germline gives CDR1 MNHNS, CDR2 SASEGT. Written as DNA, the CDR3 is TGTGCCAGCAGAGAGGACAGAGGTACGGGAGAGACCCAGTACTTC. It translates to CASREDRGTGETQYF.

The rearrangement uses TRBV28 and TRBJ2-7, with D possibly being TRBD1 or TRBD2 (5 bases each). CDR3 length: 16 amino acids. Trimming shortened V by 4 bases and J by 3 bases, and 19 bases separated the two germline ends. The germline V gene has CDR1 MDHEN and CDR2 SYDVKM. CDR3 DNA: TGTGCCAGCAGTTGGCGGACCGGCAGGGACCTCTACGAGCAGTACTTC. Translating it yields CASSWRTGRDLYEQYF.

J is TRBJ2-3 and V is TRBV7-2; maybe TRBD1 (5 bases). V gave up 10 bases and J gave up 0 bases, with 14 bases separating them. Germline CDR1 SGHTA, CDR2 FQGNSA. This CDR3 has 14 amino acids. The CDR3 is CATSWGGSTDTQYF. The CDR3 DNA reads TGTGCCACCTCTTGGGGCGGAAGCACAGATACGCAGTATTTT.

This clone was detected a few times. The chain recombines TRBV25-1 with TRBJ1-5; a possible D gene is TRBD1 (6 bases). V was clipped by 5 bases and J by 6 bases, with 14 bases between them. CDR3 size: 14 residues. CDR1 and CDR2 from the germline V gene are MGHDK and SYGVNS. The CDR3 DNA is TGTGCCAGCAGTACCGGACAGAATGTTCAGCCCCAGCATTTT. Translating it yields CASSTGQNVQPQHF. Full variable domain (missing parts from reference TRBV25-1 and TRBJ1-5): EADIYQTPRYLVIGTGKKITLECSQTMGHDKMYWYQQDPGMELHLIHYSYGVNSTEKGDLSSESTVSRIRTEHFPLTLESARPSHTSQYLCASSTGQNVQPQHFGDGTRLSIL.

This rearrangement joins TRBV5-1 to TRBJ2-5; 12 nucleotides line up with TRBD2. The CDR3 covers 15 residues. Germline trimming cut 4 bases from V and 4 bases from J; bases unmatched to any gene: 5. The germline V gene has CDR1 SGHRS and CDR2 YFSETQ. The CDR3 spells CASSNGLAGSETQYF. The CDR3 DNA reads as TGCGCCAGCAGCAACGGACTAGCGGGATCAGAGACCCAGTACTTC. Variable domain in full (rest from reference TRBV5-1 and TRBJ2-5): KAGVTQTPRYLIKTRGQQVTLSCSPISGHRSVSWYQQTPGQGLQFLFEYFSETQRNKGNFPGRFSGRQFSNSRSEMNVSTLELGDSALYLCASSNGLAGSETQYFGPGTRLLVL.

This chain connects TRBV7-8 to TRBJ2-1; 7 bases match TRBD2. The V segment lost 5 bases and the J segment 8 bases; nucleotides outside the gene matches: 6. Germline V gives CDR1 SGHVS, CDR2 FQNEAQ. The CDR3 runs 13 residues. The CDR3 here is CASSPWGGDEQFF. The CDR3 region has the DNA TGTGCCAGCAGCCCCTGGGGGGGGGATGAGCAGTTCTTC.

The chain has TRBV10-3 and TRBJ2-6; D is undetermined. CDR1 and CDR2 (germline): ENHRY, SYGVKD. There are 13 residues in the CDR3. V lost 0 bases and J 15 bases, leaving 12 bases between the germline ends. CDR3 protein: CAISESMGVSLTF. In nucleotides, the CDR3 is TGTGCCATCAGTGAGTCGATGGGTGTATCCCTGACTTTC.

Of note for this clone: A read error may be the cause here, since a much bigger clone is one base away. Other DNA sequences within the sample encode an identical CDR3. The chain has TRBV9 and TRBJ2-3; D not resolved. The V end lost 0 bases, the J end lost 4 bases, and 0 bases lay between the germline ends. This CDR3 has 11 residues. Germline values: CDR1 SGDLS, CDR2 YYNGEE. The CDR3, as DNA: TGTGCCAGCAGCGTAGCAGATACGCAGTATTTT. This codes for CASSVADTQYF.

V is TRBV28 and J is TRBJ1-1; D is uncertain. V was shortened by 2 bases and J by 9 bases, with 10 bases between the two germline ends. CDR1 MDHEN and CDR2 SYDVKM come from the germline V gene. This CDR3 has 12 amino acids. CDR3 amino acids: CASSLTDAKAFF. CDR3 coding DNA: TGTGCCAGCAGTTTAACAGACGCTAAAGCTTTCTTT.

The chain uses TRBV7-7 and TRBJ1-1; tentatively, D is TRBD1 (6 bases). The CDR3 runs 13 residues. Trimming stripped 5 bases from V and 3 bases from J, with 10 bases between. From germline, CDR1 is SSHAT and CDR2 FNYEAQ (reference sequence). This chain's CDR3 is CASSHNRDTEAFF. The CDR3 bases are TGTGCCAGCAGCCACAACAGGGACACTGAAGCTTTCTTT.

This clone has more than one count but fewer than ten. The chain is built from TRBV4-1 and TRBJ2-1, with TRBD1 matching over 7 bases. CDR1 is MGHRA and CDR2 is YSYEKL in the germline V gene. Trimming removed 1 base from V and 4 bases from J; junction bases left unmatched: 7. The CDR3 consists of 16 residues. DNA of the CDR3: TGCGCCAGCAGCCAAGGTACAGGGGACACGTACAATGAGCAGTTCTTC. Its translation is CASSQGTGDTYNEQFF.

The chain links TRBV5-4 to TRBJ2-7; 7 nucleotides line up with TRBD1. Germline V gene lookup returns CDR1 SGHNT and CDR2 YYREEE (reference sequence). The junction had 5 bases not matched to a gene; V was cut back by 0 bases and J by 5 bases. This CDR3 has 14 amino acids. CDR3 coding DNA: TGTGCCAGCAGCTTGGACCTGACAGGGAACGAGCAGTACTTC. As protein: CASSLDLTGNEQYF.

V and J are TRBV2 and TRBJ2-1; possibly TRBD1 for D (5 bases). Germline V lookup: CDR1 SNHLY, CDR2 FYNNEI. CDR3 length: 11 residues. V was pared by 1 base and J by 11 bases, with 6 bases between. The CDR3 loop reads CASSEDRKQFF. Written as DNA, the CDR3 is TGTGCCAGCAGTGAAGACAGGAAGCAGTTCTTC.

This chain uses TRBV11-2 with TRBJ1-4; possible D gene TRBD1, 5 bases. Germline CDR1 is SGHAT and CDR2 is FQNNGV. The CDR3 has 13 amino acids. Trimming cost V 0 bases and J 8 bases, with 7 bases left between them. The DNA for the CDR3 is TGTGCCAGCAGCTTAGATCGGGGGGAAAAACTGTTTTTT. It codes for CASSLDRGEKLFF.

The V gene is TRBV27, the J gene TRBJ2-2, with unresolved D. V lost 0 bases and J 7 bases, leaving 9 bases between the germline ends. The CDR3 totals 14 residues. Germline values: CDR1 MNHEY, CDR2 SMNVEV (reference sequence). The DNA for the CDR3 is TGTGCCAGCAGTTTATCGTGGGGTGGCGGGGAGCTGTTTTTT. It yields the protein CASSLSWGGGELFF.

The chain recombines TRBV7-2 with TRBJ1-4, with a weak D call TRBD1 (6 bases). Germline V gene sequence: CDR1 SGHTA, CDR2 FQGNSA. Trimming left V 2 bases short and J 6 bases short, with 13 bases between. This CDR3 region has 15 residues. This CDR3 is CASSLQQGGDEKLFF. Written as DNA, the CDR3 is TGTGCCAGCAGCTTACAACAGGGAGGGGATGAAAAACTGTTTTTT.

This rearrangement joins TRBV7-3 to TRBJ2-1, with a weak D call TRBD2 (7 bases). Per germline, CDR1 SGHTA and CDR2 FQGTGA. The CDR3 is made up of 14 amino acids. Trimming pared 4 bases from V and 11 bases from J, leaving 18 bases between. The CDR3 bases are TGTGCCAGCAGCTCTGAGGTTTGGGGGGGCCAGCAGTTCTTC. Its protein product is CASSSEVWGGQQFF.

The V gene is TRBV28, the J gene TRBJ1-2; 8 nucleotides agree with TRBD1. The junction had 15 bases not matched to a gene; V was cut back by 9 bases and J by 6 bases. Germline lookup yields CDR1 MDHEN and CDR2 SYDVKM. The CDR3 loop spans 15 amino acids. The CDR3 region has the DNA TGTGCCAGTCTAAAAGGGGGGACAGGAAGAGATGGCTACACCTTC. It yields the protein CASLKGGTGRDGYTF.

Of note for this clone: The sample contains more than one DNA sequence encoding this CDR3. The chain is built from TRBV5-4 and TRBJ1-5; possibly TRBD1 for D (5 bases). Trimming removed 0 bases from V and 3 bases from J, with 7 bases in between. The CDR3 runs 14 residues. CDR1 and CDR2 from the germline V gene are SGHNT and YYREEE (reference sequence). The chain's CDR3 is CASSLAGTNQPQHF. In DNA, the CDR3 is TGTGCCAGCAGCTTGGCAGGGACCAATCAGCCCCAGCATTTT.

The CDR3 DNA sequence: TGTGCCTGGAAAACTAATGAAAAACTGTTTTTT. This encodes CAWKTNEKLFF. The gene calls are TRBV30 and TRBJ1-4; D unclear. This CDR3 spans 11 amino acids. Looked up from germline, CDR1 is GTSNPN and CDR2 is SVGIG (reference sequence). V was clipped by 4 bases and J by 1 base, with 1 base between them.

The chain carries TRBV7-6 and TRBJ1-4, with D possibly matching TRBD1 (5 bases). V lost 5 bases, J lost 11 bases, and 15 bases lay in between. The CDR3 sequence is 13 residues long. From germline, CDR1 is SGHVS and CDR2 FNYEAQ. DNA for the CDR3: TGTGCCAGCAGCCCTTCTAGGGGACGGAAACTGTTTTTT. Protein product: CASSPSRGRKLFF. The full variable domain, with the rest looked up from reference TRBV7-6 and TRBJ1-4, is GAGVSQSPRYKVTKRGQDVALRCDPISGHVSLYWYRQALGQGPEFLTYFNYEAQQDKSGLPNDRFSAERPEGSISTLTIQRTEQRDSAMYRCASSPSRGRKLFFGSGTQLSVL.